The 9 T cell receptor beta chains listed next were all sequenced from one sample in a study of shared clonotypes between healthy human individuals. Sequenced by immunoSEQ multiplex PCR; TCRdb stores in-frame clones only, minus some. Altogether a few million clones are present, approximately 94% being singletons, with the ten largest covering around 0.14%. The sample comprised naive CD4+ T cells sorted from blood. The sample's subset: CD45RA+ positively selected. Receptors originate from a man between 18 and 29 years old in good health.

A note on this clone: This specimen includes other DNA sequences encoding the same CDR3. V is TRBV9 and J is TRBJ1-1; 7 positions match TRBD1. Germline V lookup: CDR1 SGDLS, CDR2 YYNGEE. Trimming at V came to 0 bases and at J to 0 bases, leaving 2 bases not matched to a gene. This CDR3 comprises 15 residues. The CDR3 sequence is CASSVGQGMNTEAFF. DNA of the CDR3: TGTGCCAGCAGCGTAGGACAGGGAATGAACACTGAAGCTTTCTTT.

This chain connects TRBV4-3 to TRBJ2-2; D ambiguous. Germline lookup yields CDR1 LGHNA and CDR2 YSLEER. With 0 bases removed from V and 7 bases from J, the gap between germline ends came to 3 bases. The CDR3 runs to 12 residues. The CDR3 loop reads CASSQDVGELFF. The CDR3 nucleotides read TGCGCCAGCAGCCAAGATGTCGGGGAGCTGTTTTTT.

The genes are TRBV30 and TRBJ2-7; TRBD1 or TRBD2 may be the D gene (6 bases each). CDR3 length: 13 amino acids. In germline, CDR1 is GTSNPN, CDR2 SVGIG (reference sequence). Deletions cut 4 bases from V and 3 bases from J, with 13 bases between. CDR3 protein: CAWTSGDIYEQYF. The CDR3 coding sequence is TGTGCCTGGACCTCGGGGGACATCTACGAGCAGTACTTC.

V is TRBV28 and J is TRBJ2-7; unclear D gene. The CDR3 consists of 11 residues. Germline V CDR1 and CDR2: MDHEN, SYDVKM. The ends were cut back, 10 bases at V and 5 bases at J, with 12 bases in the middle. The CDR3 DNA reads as TGTGCCACCGAGGCCCCCCACGAGCAGTACTTC. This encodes CATEAPHEQYF. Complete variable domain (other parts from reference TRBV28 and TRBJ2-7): DVKVTQSSRYLVKRTGEKVFLECVQDMDHENMFWYRQDPGLGLRLIYFSYDVKMKEKGDIPEGYSVSREKKERFSLILESASTNQTSMYLCATEAPHEQYFGPGTRLTVT.

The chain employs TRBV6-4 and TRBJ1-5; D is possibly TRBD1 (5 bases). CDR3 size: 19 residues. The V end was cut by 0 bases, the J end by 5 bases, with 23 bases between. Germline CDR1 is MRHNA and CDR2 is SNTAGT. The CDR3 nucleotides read TGTGCCAGCAGTGACTCGTGGAAGCTGCGGGCCCTGGGGGATCAGCCCCAGCATTTT. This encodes CASSDSWKLRALGDQPQHF.

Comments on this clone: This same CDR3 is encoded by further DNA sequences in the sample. CDR3 in amino acids: CASSLAGDGTDTQYF. CDR3 bases: TGCGCCAGCAGCTTGGCCGGGGATGGCACAGATACGCAGTATTTT. V and J are TRBV5-1 and TRBJ2-3, with D possibly TRBD2 on 5 matching bases. The germline CDR1 and CDR2 sequences are SGHRS and YFSETQ. The CDR3 runs to 15 residues. V was pared by 0 bases and J by 1 base, with 9 bases between.

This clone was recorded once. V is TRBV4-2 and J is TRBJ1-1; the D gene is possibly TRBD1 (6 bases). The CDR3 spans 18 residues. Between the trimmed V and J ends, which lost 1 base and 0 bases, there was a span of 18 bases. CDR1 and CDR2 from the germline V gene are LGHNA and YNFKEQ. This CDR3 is CASSQGLDRTILNTEAFF. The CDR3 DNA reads TGTGCCAGCAGCCAAGGCCTAGACAGGACGATCTTGAACACTGAAGCTTTCTTT.

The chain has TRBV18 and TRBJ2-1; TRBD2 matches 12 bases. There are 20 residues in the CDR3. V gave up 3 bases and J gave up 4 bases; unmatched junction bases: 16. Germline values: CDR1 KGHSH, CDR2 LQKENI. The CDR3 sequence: CASSPFRLAGEEGGYNEQFF. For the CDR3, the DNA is TGTGCCAGCTCACCCTTCAGACTAGCGGGAGAGGAAGGTGGGTACAATGAGCAGTTCTTC.

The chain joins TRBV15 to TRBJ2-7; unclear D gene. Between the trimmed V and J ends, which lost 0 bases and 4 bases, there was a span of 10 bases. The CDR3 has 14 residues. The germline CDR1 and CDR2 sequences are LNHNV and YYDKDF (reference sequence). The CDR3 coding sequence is TGTGCCACCAGCAGAGATCAAATGGGTTACGAGCAGTACTTC. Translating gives CATSRDQMGYEQYF.